The clone carrying this TCR beta chain was seen ten or more times. Its antigen is not known. The sample is drawn from a study of shared clonotypes between healthy human individuals. HIV-negative, healthy adults without recent acute infections or vaccinations were the donors. Study findings and constraints: Among donors, the sharing of clonotypes was expected to be influenced by sequencing depth.

CDR3 length: 16 amino acids. Trimming removed 3 bases from V and 0 bases from J, with 9 bases in between. CDR1 and CDR2 from the germline V gene are MRHNA and SNTAGT. TCRdb's copy holds only in-frame clones and misses some; the assay was immunoSEQ multiplex PCR. Of 450,000 to 650,000 clones detected, about 80% appear once; the ten largest clones hold more than 10%. Sequenced input: PBMCs. This chain links TRBV6-4 with TRBJ2-6, with D possibly matching TRBD2 (5 bases). The clonotype comes from a woman in her thirties or forties in good health. Some clones in this sample may be carry-over from other donors' samples. The CDR3 is CASSELDFSGANVLTF. CDR3 coding DNA: TGTGCCAGCAGTGAATTGGACTTCTCTGGGGCCAACGTCCTGACTTTC.